Shown below are 21 T cell receptor beta chains from a single sample sequenced in a study of shared clonotypes between healthy human individuals. TCRdb keeps only in-frame clones here, not all; method: immunoSEQ multiplex PCR. The sample yields about 2 million clones, 85% to 95% seen once. The sequenced material came from naive CD4+ T cells sorted from blood. This sample's subset: CD45RA+ positively selected. These receptors were obtained from a man in his late teens or twenties in good health.

The J gene is TRBJ1-2, the V gene TRBV7-2; D unclear. V was shortened by 4 bases and J by 8 bases, with 11 bases between the two germline ends. The germline V gene has CDR1 SGHTA and CDR2 FQGNSA. The CDR3 runs 12 residues. CDR3 DNA: TGTGCCAGCAGCTCATTACAGAACGGCTACACCTTC. Amino acids: CASSSLQNGYTF.

The chain is built from TRBV7-2 and TRBJ1-4; tentatively, D is TRBD1 (5 bases). The CDR3 is made up of 14 amino acids. The germline V gene has CDR1 SGHTA and CDR2 FQGNSA. V gave up 0 bases and J gave up 7 bases, with 9 bases separating them. Written as DNA, the CDR3 is TGTGCCAGCAGCTTAGCCTACGGGACTGAAAAACTGTTTTTT. Its protein is CASSLAYGTEKLFF. Full variable domain (remainder filled in from reference TRBV7-2 and TRBJ1-4): GAGVSQSPSNKVTEKGKDVELRCDPISGHTALYWYRQSLGQGLEFLIYFQGNSAPDKSGLPSDRFSAERTGGSVSTLTIQRTQQEDSAVYLCASSLAYGTEKLFFGSGTQLSVL.

The CDR3 sequence is CASSQQGLHQETQYF. The CDR3 DNA is TGCGCCAGCAGCCAACAGGGTCTACACCAAGAGACCCAGTACTTC. The V gene is TRBV4-1, the J gene TRBJ2-5; maybe TRBD1 (5 bases). V lost 2 bases to trimming and J lost 0 bases, with 10 bases between them. The germline V gene encodes CDR1 MGHRA and CDR2 YSYEKL. This CDR3 contains 15 residues.

The rearrangement joins TRBV7-6 to TRBJ1-2; no clear D. Germline CDR1 and CDR2: SGHVS and FNYEAQ. This CDR3 comprises 14 residues. The V end lost 4 bases, the J end lost 6 bases, and 15 bases lay between the germline ends. This CDR3 is CASSSKRVVDGYTF. CDR3 DNA sequence: TGTGCCAGCAGCTCAAAGAGGGTAGTTGATGGCTACACCTTC.

V and J are TRBV5-1 and TRBJ2-2; D unresolved. There are 14 residues in the CDR3. V shed 1 base and J shed 6 bases, with 10 bases lying between them. Germline V gene lookup returns CDR1 SGHRS and CDR2 YFSETQ. The CDR3 coding sequence is TGCGCCAGCAGCTTGCTGGGGTCAGCCGGGGAGCTGTTTTTT. This encodes CASSLLGSAGELFF.

CDR3 DNA sequence: TGCAGTGCCTCAGCAGGGGAAGCTTTCTTT. Translated, it gives CSASAGEAFF. V and J are TRBV20-1 and TRBJ1-1; a possible D gene is TRBD1 (5 bases). V gave up 6 bases and J gave up 8 bases, with 10 bases separating them. Germline assignment: CDR1 DFQATT and CDR2 SNEGSKA (reference sequence). CDR3 size: 10 residues.

The genes are TRBV9 and TRBJ2-3; 9 bases match TRBD2. Per the germline V gene, CDR1 is SGDLS and CDR2 is YYNGEE. This CDR3 is 18 amino acids long. The V gene end was trimmed by 0 bases and the J gene end by 2 bases; junction bases not matched to a gene: 10. CDR3 in amino acids: CASSVGASGEPLTDTQYF. The DNA for the CDR3 is TGTGCCAGCAGCGTAGGGGCTAGCGGGGAACCTCTCACAGATACGCAGTATTTT.

This chain uses TRBV18 with TRBJ2-3; TRBD2 agrees at 10 bases. With 5 bases clipped from V and 1 base from J, the junction kept 6 bases outside the gene matches. This CDR3 has 16 amino acids. Germline V gene data show CDR1 as KGHSH and CDR2 as LQKENI. Here the CDR3 DNA reads TGTGCCAGCTCATTTACTAGCGGGGCCCGCACAGATACGCAGTATTTT. Translated, it gives CASSFTSGARTDTQYF.

The chain couples TRBV30 to TRBJ2-5; possible D gene TRBD2, 6 bases. In germline, CDR1 is GTSNPN, CDR2 SVGIG (reference sequence). The V and J ends lost 7 bases and 4 bases respectively, with 10 bases between them. The CDR3 totals 11 residues. CDR3 region: CALPRGETQYF. The CDR3 DNA reads TGTGCCTTACCGCGGGGAGAGACCCAGTACTTC.

The V call is TRBV28, the J call TRBJ1-5; 9 bases map to TRBD1. Germline V gene lookup returns CDR1 MDHEN and CDR2 SYDVKM. With 8 bases clipped from V and 3 bases from J, the junction kept 11 bases outside the gene matches. The CDR3 consists of 16 residues. The CDR3 sequence: CASWLQGASNNQPQHF. The CDR3 coding sequence is TGTGCCAGCTGGTTACAGGGGGCCAGCAACAATCAGCCCCAGCATTTT. Supplemented by reference TRBV28 and TRBJ1-5, the full variable domain reads DVKVTQSSRYLVKRTGEKVFLECVQDMDHENMFWYRQDPGLGLRLIYFSYDVKMKEKGDIPEGYSVSREKKERFSLILESASTNQTSMYLCASWLQGASNNQPQHFGDGTRLSIL.

The chain couples TRBV18 to TRBJ2-7, with D unresolved. V was clipped by 2 bases and J by 6 bases, with 11 bases between them. Germline CDR1 and CDR2: KGHSH and LQKENI. CDR3 length: 13 amino acids. The chain's CDR3 is CASSPENDGEQYF. CDR3 sequence (DNA): TGTGCCAGCTCACCAGAGAATGACGGCGAGCAGTACTTC. Drawing the rest from reference TRBV18 and TRBJ2-7, the complete variable domain is NAGVMQNPRHLVRRRGQEARLRCSPMKGHSHVYWYRQLPEEGLKFMVYLQKENIIDESGMPKERFSAEFPKEGPSILRIQQVVRGDSAAYFCASSPENDGEQYFGPGTRLTVT.

The chain is built from TRBV6-5 and TRBJ2-7; weak D call: TRBD2 (6 bases). V shed 6 bases and J shed 6 bases, with 9 bases lying between them. The CDR3 covers 11 residues. CDR1 is MNHEY, CDR2 SVGAGI, per germline. The CDR3 sequence: CASSRGAEQYF. The CDR3 DNA follows: TGTGCCAGCAGCCGCGGGGCCGAGCAGTACTTC.

Concerning this clone itself: Other DNA sequences in this sample translate to the same CDR3. This chain joins TRBV5-1 and TRBJ1-5, with D unclear. Germline assignment: CDR1 SGHRS and CDR2 YFSETQ. V was cut by 0 bases and J by 0 bases, with 7 bases left in between. This CDR3 has 15 amino acids. CDR3 sequence reads: CASSLGGLSNQPQHF. The CDR3, as DNA: TGCGCCAGCAGCTTGGGAGGGCTTAGCAATCAGCCCCAGCATTTT. Together with reference TRBV5-1 and TRBJ1-5, the CDR3 gives the full variable domain: KAGVTQTPRYLIKTRGQQVTLSCSPISGHRSVSWYQQTPGQGLQFLFEYFSETQRNKGNFPGRFSGRQFSNSRSEMNVSTLELGDSALYLCASSLGGLSNQPQHFGDGTRLSIL.

Comment on this clone: One end of the junction is discordant with germline, which a read error may explain. The chain joins TRBV25-1 to TRBJ1-1; no definite D call. The CDR3 totals 11 residues. Per germline, CDR1 MGHDK and CDR2 SYGVNS. The CDR3 nucleotides are TGTGCCAGCAAAGGGAACTCTGAAGCTTTCTTT. This codes for CASKGNSEAFF. The complete variable domain, with remaining parts taken from reference TRBV25-1 and TRBJ1-1, reads EADIYQTPRYLVIGTGKKITLECSQTMGHDKMYWYQQDPGMELHLIHYSYGVNSTEKGDLSSESTVSRIRTEHFPLTLESARPSHTSQYLCASKGNSEAFFGQGTRLTVV.

This clone has only one observation. The V gene is TRBV6-5, the J gene TRBJ1-1; 7 bases line up with TRBD1. CDR3 length: 15 residues. V lost 11 bases and J lost 0; bases outside the gene matches: 12. CDR1 and CDR2 from the germline V gene are MNHEY and SVGAGI. In nucleotides, the CDR3 is TGTGCCTCGTCTAGGGGGCAGGGGCTGAACACTGAAGCTTTCTTT. It codes for CASSRGQGLNTEAFF.

Comments on this clone: Other DNA variants within this sample encode the same CDR3. The CDR3 DNA reads TGCGCCAGCAGCTTGGCCCCGGGACAGACCTACGAGCAGTACTTC. Translated, it gives CASSLAPGQTYEQYF. This rearrangement joins TRBV5-1 to TRBJ2-7, with 7 bases matching TRBD1. Trimming removed 0 bases from V and 2 bases from J; junction bases left unmatched: 5. Germline values: CDR1 SGHRS, CDR2 YFSETQ. The CDR3 covers 15 residues.

As concerns this clone: Other DNA sequences from this sample encode an identical CDR3 as well. CDR3: CASSLEGGSYNSPLHF. The CDR3 DNA reads TGCGCCAGCAGCTTGGAAGGGGGCTCCTATAATTCACCCCTCCACTTT. The rearrangement links TRBV5-1 to TRBJ1-6; a possible D gene is TRBD1 (6 bases). V dropped 0 bases and J dropped 0 bases, with 7 bases sitting between them. In germline, CDR1 is SGHRS, CDR2 YFSETQ. CDR3 size: 16 residues.

The chain recombines TRBV7-9 with TRBJ2-5, with TRBD1 matching 8 bases. In germline, CDR1 is SEHNR, CDR2 FQNEAQ (reference sequence). The CDR3 has 14 amino acids. The trim removed 10 bases at V and 3 bases at J, leaving 10 bases unmatched. CDR3 residues: CATQGARWEETQYF. The CDR3 nucleotides read TGTGCCACCCAGGGGGCGCGTTGGGAAGAGACCCAGTACTTC.

This chain joins TRBV2 and TRBJ1-6; 8 bases map to TRBD1. The CDR3 length is 15 residues. The germline CDR1 and CDR2 sequences are SNHLY and FYNNEI. Trimming at V came to 6 bases and at J to 7 bases, leaving 8 bases not matched to a gene. CDR3 loop: CASRIGQGYNSPLHF. The CDR3 DNA sequence: TGTGCCAGCAGGATAGGACAGGGCTACAATTCACCCCTCCACTTT.

The rearrangement links TRBV5-1 to TRBJ2-3; tentative D call: TRBD1 (6 bases). The CDR3 sequence is 15 residues long. Between the trimmed V and J ends, which lost 0 bases and 7 bases, there was a span of 15 bases. Germline V lookup: CDR1 SGHRS, CDR2 YFSETQ. The DNA of the CDR3 is TGCGCCAGCAGCTTGGCCCCAGGGGCTGAGAATACGCAGTATTTT. Protein product: CASSLAPGAENTQYF.

V gene TRBV28 combines with J gene TRBJ1-1; D remains ambiguous. Trimming took 1 base from V and 1 from J, leaving 7 bases between them. This CDR3 region has 14 residues. Germline V gene data show CDR1 as MDHEN and CDR2 as SYDVKM. The CDR3 bases are TGTGCCAGCAGTTTATCTGGCTGGAACACTGAAGCTTTCTTT. Translating it yields CASSLSGWNTEAFF. Combining the CDR3 with reference TRBV28 and TRBJ1-1 gives the whole variable domain DVKVTQSSRYLVKRTGEKVFLECVQDMDHENMFWYRQDPGLGLRLIYFSYDVKMKEKGDIPEGYSVSREKKERFSLILESASTNQTSMYLCASSLSGWNTEAFFGQGTRLTVV.